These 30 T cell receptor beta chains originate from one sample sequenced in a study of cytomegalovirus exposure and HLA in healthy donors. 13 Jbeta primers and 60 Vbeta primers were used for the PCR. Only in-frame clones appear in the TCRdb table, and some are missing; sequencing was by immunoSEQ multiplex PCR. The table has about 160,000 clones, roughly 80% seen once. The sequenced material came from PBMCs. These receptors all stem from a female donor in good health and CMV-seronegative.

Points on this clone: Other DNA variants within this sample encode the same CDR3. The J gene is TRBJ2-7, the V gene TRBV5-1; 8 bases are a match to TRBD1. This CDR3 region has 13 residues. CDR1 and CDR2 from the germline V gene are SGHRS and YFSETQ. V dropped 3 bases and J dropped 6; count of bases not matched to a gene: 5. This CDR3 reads CASSSGQGTEQYF. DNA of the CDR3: TGCGCCAGCAGCTCAGGACAGGGTACCGAGCAGTACTTC. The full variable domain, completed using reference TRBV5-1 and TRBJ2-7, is KAGVTQTPRYLIKTRGQQVTLSCSPISGHRSVSWYQQTPGQGLQFLFEYFSETQRNKGNFPGRFSGRQFSNSRSEMNVSTLELGDSALYLCASSSGQGTEQYFGPGTRLTVT.

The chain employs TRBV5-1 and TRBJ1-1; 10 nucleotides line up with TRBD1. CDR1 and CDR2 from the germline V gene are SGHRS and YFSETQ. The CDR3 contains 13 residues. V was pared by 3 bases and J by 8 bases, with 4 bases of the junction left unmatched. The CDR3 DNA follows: TGCGCCAGCAGCTCTGAGGGACAGGGGGAAGCTTTCTTT. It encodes CASSSEGQGEAFF. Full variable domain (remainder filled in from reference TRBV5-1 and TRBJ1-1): KAGVTQTPRYLIKTRGQQVTLSCSPISGHRSVSWYQQTPGQGLQFLFEYFSETQRNKGNFPGRFSGRQFSNSRSEMNVSTLELGDSALYLCASSSEGQGEAFFGQGTRLTVV.

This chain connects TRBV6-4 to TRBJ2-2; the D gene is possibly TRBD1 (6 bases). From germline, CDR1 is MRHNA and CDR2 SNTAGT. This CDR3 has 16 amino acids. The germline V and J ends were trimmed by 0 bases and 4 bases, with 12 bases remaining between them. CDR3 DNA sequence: TGTGCCAGCAGTGACTCCTCAGGGGTGAGCACCGGGGAGCTGTTTTTT. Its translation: CASSDSSGVSTGELFF.

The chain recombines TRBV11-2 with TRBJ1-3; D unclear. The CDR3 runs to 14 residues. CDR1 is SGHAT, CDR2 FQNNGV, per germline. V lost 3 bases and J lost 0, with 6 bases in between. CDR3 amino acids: CASSLGVSGNTIYF. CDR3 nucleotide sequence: TGTGCCAGCAGCTTGGGCGTCTCTGGAAACACCATATATTTT. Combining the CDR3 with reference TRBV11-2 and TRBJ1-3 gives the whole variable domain EAGVAQSPRYKIIEKRQSVAFWCNPISGHATLYWYQQILGQGPKLLIQFQNNGVVDDSQLPKDRFSAERLKGVDSTLKIQPAKLEDSAVYLCASSLGVSGNTIYFGEGSWLTVV.

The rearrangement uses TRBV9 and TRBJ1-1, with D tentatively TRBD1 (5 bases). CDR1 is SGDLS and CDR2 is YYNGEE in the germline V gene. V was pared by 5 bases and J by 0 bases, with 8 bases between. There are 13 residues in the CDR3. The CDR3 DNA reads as TGTGCCAGCAGACCACAGGTGAACACTGAAGCTTTCTTT. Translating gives CASRPQVNTEAFF.

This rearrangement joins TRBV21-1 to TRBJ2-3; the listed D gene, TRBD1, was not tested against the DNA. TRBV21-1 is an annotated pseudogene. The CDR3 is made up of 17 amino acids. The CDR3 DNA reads TGTGCCAGCAGCAACCTCTCCAGAACGCTTAGCACAGATACGCAGTATTTT. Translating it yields CASSNLSRTLSTDTQYF.

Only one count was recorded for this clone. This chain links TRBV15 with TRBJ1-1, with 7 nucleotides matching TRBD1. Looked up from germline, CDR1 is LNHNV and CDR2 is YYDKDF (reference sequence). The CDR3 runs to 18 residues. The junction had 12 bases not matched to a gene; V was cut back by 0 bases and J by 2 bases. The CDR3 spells CATSRELRQGVRNTEAFF. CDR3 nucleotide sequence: TGTGCCACCAGCAGAGAACTGAGACAGGGAGTAAGAAACACTGAAGCTTTCTTT.

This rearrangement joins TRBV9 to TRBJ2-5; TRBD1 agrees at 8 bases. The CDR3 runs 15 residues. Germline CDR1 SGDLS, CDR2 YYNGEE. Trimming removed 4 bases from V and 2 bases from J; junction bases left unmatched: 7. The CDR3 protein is CASSHGRGPQETQYF. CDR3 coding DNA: TGTGCCAGCAGCCACGGCAGGGGGCCTCAAGAGACCCAGTACTTC. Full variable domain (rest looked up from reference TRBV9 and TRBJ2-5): DSGVTQTPKHLITATGQRVTLRCSPRSGDLSVYWYQQSLDQGLQFLIQYYNGEERAKGNILERFSAQQFPDLHSELNLSSLELGDSALYFCASSHGRGPQETQYFGPGTRLLVL.

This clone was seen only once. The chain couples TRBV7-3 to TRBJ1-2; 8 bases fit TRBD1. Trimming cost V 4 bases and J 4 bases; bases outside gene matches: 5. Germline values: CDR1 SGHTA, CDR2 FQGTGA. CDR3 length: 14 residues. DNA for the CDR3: TGTGCCAGCAGCTCGGGACAGGAGGGCTATGGCTACACCTTC. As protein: CASSSGQEGYGYTF.

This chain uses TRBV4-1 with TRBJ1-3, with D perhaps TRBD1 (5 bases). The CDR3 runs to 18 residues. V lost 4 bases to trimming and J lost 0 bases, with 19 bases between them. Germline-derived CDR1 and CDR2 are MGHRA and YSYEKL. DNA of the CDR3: TGCGCCAGCAGCCTTCTGGGCCTTAGGGGCTCCTCTGGAAACACCATATATTTT. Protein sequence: CASSLLGLRGSSGNTIYF.

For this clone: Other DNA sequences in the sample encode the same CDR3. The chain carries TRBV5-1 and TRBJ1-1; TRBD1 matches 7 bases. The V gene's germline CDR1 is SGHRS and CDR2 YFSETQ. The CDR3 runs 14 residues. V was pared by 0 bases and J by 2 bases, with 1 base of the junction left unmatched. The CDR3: CASSLDRGNTEAFF. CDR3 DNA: TGCGCCAGCAGCTTGGACAGGGGAAACACTGAAGCTTTCTTT.

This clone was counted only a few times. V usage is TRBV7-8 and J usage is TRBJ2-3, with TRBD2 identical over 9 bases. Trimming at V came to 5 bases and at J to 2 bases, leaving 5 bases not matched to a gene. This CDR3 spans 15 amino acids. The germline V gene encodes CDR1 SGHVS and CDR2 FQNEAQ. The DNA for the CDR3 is TGTGCCAGCAGCCGCGCGGGAGGGGACACAGATACGCAGTATTTT. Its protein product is CASSRAGGDTDTQYF. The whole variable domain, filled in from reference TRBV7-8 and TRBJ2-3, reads GAGVSQSPRYKVAKRGQDVALRCDPISGHVSLFWYQQALGQGPEFLTYFQNEAQLDKSGLPSDRFFAERPEGSVSTLKIQRTQQEDSAVYLCASSRAGGDTDTQYFGPGTRLTVL.

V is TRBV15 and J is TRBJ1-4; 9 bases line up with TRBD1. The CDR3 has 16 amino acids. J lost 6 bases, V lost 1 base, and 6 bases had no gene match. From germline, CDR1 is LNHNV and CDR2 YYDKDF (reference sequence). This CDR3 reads CATSRGGTGGDEKLFF. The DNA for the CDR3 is TGTGCCACCAGCAGAGGGGGAACAGGGGGCGATGAAAAACTGTTTTTT.

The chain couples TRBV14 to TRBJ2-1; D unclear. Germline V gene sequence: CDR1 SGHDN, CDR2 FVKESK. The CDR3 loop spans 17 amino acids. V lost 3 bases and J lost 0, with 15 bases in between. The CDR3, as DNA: TGTGCCAGCAGCCATAACTACCTTTATAGCTCCTACAATGAGCAGTTCTTC. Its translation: CASSHNYLYSSYNEQFF.

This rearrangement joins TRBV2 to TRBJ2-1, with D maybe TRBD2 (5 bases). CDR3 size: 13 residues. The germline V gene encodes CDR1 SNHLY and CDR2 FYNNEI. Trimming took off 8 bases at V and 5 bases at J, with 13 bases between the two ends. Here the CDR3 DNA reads TGTGCCAGCGGAGTAGGGCGGGACAATGAGCAGTTCTTC. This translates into CASGVGRDNEQFF. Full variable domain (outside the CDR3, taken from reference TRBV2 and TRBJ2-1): EPEVTQTPSHQVTQMGQEVILRCVPISNHLYFYWYRQILGQKVEFLVSFYNNEISEKSEIFDDQFSVERPDGSNFTLKIRSTKLEDSAMYFCASGVGRDNEQFFGPGTRLTVL.

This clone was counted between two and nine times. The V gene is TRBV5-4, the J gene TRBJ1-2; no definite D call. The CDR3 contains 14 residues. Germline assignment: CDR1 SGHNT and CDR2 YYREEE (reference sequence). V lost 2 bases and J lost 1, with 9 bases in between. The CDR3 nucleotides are TGTGCCAGCAGCTTTCCGGGATTTAACTATGGCTACACCTTC. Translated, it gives CASSFPGFNYGYTF. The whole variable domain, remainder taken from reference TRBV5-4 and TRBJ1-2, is ETGVTQSPTHLIKTRGQQVTLRCSSQSGHNTVSWYQQALGQGPQFIFQYYREEENGRGNFPPRFSGLQFPNYSSELNVNALELDDSALYLCASSFPGFNYGYTFGSGTRLTVV.

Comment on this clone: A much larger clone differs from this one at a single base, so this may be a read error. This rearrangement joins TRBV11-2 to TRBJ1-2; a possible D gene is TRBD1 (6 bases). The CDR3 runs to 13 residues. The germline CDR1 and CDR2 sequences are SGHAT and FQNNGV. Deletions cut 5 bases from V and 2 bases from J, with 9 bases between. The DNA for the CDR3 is TGTGCCAGCAGCCCCGACAGGAACTATGGCTACACCTTC. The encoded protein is CASSPDRNYGYTF.

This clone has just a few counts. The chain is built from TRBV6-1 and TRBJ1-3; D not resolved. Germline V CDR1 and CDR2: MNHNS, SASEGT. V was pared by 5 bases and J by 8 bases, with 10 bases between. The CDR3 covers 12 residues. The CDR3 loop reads CASSLQADTIYF. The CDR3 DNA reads TGTGCCAGCAGTCTTCAGGCAGACACCATATATTTT.

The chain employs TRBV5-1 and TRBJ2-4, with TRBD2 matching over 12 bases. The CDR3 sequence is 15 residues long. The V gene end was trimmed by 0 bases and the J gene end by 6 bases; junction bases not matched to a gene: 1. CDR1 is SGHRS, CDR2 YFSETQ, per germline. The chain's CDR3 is CASSLGTSGVNIQYF. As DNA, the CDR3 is TGCGCCAGCAGCTTGGGGACTAGCGGGGTAAACATTCAGTACTTC.

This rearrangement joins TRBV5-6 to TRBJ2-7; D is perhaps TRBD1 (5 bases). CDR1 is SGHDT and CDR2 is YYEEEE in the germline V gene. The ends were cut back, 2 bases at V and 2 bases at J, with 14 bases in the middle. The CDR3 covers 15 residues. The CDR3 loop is CASSFNGQGTYEQYF. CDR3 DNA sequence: TGTGCCAGCAGCTTCAATGGGCAGGGTACCTACGAGCAGTACTTC.

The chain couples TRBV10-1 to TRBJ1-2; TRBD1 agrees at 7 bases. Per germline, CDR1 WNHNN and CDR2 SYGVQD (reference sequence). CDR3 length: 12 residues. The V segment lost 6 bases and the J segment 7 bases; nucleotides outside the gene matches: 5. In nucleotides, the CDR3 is TGCGCCAGCAGCAAAGACAGGGTTGGCTACACCTTC. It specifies CASSKDRVGYTF.

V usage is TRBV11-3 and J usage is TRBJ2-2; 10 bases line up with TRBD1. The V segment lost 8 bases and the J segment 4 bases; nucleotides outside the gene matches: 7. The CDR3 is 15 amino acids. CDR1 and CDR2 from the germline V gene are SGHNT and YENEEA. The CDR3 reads CASATGGASTGELFF. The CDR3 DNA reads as TGTGCCAGCGCGACAGGGGGCGCGAGCACCGGGGAGCTGTTTTTT.

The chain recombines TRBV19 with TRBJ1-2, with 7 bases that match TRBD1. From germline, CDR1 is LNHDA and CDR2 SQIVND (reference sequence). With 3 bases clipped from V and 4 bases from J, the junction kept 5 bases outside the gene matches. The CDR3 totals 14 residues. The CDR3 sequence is CASSIRDSSYGYTF. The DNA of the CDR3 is TGTGCCAGTAGTATTAGGGACAGCAGCTATGGCTACACCTTC.

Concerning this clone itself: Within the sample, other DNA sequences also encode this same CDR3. Here the CDR3 DNA reads TGTGCCAGCAGCTTAGCGGGGGGACAGGGACTGTTTTTT. Translation: CASSLAGGQGLFF. This rearrangement joins TRBV7-2 to TRBJ1-4, with 9 bases fitting TRBD1. Germline V lookup: CDR1 SGHTA, CDR2 FQGNSA. The V and J ends lost 0 bases and 13 bases, in that order; junction bases with no gene match: 3. This CDR3 has 13 residues.

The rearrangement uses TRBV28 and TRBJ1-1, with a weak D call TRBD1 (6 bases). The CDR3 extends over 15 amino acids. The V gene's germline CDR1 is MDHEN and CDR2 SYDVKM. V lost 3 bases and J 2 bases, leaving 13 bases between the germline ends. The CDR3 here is CASSLAGAHNTEAFF. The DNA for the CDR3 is TGTGCCAGCAGTTTGGCAGGGGCTCATAACACTGAAGCTTTCTTT. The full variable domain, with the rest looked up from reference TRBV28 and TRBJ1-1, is DVKVTQSSRYLVKRTGEKVFLECVQDMDHENMFWYRQDPGLGLRLIYFSYDVKMKEKGDIPEGYSVSREKKERFSLILESASTNQTSMYLCASSLAGAHNTEAFFGQGTRLTVV.

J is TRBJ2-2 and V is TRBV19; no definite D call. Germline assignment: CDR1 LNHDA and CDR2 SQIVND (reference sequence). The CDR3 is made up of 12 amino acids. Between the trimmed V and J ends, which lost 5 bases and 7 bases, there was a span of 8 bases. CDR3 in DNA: TGTGCCAGTAGTCTCCCAGGCGGGGAGCTGTTTTTT. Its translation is CASSLPGGELFF.

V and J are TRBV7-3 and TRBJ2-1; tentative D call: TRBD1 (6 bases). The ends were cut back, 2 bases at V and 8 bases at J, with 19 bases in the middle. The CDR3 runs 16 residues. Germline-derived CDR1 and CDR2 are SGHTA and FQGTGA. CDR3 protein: CASSLVQGAPADEQFF. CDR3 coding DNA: TGTGCCAGCAGCTTAGTACAGGGCGCCCCCGCGGATGAGCAGTTCTTC.

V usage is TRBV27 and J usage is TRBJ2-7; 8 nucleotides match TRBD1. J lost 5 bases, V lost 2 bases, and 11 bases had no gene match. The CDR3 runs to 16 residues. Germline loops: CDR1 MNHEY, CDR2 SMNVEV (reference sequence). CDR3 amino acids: CASSLVFGTGDHEQYF. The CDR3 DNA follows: TGTGCCAGCAGTTTAGTCTTCGGGACAGGAGACCACGAGCAGTACTTC.

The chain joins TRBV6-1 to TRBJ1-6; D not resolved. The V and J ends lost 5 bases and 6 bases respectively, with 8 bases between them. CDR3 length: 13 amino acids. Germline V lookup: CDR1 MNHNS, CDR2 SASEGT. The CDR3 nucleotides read TGTGCCAGCAGTTCCGGGGTTAATTCACCCCTCCACTTT. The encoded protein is CASSSGVNSPLHF.

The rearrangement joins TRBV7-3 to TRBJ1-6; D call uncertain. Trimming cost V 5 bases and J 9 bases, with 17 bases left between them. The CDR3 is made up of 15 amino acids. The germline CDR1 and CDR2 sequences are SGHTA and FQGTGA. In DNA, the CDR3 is TGTGCCAGCAGCCAGTCGGGCGCCCGGGGTTCACCCCTCCACTTT. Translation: CASSQSGARGSPLHF.